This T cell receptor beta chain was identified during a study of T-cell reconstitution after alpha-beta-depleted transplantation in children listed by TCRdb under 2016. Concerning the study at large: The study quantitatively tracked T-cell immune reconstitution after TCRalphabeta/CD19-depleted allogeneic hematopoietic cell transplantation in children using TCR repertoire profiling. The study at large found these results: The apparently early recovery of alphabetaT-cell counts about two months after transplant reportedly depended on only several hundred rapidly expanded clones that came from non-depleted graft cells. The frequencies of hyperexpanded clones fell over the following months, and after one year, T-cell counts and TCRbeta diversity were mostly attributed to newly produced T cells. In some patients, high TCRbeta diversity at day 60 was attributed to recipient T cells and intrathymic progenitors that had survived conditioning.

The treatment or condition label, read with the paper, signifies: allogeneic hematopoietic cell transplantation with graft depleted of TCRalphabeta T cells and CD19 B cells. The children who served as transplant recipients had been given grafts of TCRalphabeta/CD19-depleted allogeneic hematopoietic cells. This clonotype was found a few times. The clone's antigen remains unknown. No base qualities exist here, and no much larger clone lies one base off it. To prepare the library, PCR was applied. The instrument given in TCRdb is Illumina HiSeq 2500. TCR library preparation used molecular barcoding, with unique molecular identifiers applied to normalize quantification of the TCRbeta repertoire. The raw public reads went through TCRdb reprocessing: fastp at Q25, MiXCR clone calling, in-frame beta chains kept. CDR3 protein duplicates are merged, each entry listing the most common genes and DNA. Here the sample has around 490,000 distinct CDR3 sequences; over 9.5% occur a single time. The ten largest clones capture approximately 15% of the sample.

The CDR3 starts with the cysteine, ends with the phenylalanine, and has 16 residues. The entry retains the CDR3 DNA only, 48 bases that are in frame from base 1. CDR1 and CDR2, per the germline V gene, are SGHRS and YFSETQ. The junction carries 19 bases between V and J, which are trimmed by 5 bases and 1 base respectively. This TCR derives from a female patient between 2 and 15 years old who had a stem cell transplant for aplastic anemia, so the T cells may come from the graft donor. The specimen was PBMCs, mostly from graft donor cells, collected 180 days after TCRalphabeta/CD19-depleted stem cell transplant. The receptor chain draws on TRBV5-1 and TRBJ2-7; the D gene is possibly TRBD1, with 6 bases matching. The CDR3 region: CASSPNPGTNSYEQYF. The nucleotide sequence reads TGCGCCAGCAGTCCAAACCCCGGGACAAATTCCTACGAGCAGTACTTC.